This entry describes one T cell receptor (beta chain). Its antigen is unidentified. The sample comes from a study of identical twins. Study-level points and caveats: Out-of-frame alpha sequences common to twins exhibited a surplus of low generation probability. Twins shared beta out-of-frame sequences in excess, but this excess was weaker.

Looked up from germline, CDR1 is SGHAT and CDR2 is FQNNGV. This CDR3 has 15 residues. J gave up 5 bases and V 1 base, and 7 bases lay outside the gene matches. A universal primer site arose from template switching, and cDNA bore unique molecular identifiers. TCRdb reprocessed the 5' RACE reads with MiXCR, giving one entry per CDR3 protein. This repertoire shows hundreds of thousands of distinct CDR3 sequences, under 25% found once; its top ten account for 0.48%. The data also belong to a second study, concerning yellow fever vaccine responses in identical twins.

The sequencing sample was made of CD4+ T cells sorted from blood. V is TRBV11-2 and J is TRBJ2-7, with 8 bases matching TRBD2. This sequence was found in a woman aged 18 to 35 in good health. The CDR3 is CASSLVTSGTHEQYF. The CDR3, as DNA: TGTGCCAGCAGCTTAGTTACTAGCGGTACCCACGAGCAGTACTTC. Based on the CDR3 plus reference TRBV11-2 and TRBJ2-7, the full variable domain is EAGVAQSPRYKIIEKRQSVAFWCNPISGHATLYWYQQILGQGPKLLIQFQNNGVVDDSQLPKDRFSAERLKGVDSTLKIQPAKLEDSAVYLCASSLVTSGTHEQYFGPGTRLTVT.